Below are 5 T cell receptor beta chains sequenced from a single sample in a study of beta chain features in type 1 diabetes. The investigators reverse transcribed all of the isolated RNA, so they sequenced expressed TCRB transcripts. Sequenced by immunoSEQ multiplex PCR; TCRdb stores in-frame clones only, minus some. The sample includes about 290,000 clones, approximately 8% of them seen just once. Sequenced: central memory CD4+ T cells from blood. These receptors originate from a young woman in good health.

This clone has a handful of counts. The rearrangement uses TRBV7-8 and TRBJ1-3; D gene unclear. With 3 bases removed from V and 3 bases from J, the gap between germline ends came to 12 bases. The CDR3 has 15 amino acids. Germline assignment: CDR1 SGHVS and CDR2 FQNEAQ. The CDR3 bases are TGTGCCAGCAGCTTCAGTTTGGGGAATGGAAACACCATATATTTT. Residues: CASSFSLGNGNTIYF. The variable domain in full, with the rest retrieved from reference TRBV7-8 and TRBJ1-3, is GAGVSQSPRYKVAKRGQDVALRCDPISGHVSLFWYQQALGQGPEFLTYFQNEAQLDKSGLPSDRFFAERPEGSVSTLKIQRTQQEDSAVYLCASSFSLGNGNTIYFGEGSWLTVV.

The V and J genes are TRBV27 and TRBJ2-1; 7 bases are shared with TRBD2. Losses at the gene ends were 7 bases for V and 4 bases for J; bases not matched to a gene: 10. Germline values: CDR1 MNHEY, CDR2 SMNVEV (reference sequence). This CDR3 spans 15 amino acids. CDR3 amino acids: CASMGGSPMYNEQFF. The CDR3 DNA reads TGTGCCAGCATGGGGGGGAGCCCCATGTACAATGAGCAGTTCTTC.

This clone was detected a few times. The rearrangement joins TRBV6-5 to TRBJ2-1; TRBD2 matches 8 bases. The germline CDR1 and CDR2 sequences are MNHEY and SVGAGI. V lost 2 bases and J lost 4; bases outside the gene matches: 4. CDR3 length equals 15 residues. In DNA form, the CDR3 reads TGTGCCAGCAGTTACGCGGGGGGTCAATACAATGAGCAGTTCTTC. As protein: CASSYAGGQYNEQFF.

The sample holds a few counts of this clone. V usage is TRBV28 and J usage is TRBJ1-5; TRBD1 agrees at 9 bases. CDR3 length equals 20 residues. Germline lookup yields CDR1 MDHEN and CDR2 SYDVKM. V was clipped by 6 bases and J by 0 bases; unmatched bases: 18. CDR3 residues: CASRRPNRGLSGGSNQPQHF. Here the CDR3 DNA reads TGTGCCAGCAGGCGCCCTAACAGGGGGCTGAGTGGCGGTAGCAATCAGCCCCAGCATTTT.

This clone was detected a few times. The V gene is TRBV4-2, the J gene TRBJ2-5; D remains ambiguous. The CDR3 runs 16 residues. Germline V gene sequence: CDR1 LGHNA, CDR2 YNFKEQ. The V end was cut by 0 bases, the J end by 5 bases, with 16 bases between. As DNA, the CDR3 is TGTGCCAGCAGCCAAGAGGTCTGGTCGTCCGGGGAGACCCAGTACTTC. It codes for CASSQEVWSSGETQYF.